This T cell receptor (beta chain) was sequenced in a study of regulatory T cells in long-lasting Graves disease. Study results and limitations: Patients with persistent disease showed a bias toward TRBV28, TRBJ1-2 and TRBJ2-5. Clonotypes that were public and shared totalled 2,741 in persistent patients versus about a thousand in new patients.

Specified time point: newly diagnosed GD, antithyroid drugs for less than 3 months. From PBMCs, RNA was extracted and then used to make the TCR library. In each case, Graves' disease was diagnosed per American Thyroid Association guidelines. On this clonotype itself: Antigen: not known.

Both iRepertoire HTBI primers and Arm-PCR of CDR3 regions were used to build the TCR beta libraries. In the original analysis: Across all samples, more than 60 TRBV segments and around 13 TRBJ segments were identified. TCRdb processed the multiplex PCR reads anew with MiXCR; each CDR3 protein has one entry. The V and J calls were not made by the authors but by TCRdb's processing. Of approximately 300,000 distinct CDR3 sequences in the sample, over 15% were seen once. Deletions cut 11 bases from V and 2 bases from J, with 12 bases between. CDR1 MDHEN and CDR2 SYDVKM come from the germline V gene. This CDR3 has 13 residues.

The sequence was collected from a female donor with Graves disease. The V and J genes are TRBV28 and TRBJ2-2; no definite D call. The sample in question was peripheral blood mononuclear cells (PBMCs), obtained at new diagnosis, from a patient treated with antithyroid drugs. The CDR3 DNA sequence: TGTGCCTCGGAGCAGGTTAACACCGGGGAGCTGTTTTTT. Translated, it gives CASEQVNTGELFF.